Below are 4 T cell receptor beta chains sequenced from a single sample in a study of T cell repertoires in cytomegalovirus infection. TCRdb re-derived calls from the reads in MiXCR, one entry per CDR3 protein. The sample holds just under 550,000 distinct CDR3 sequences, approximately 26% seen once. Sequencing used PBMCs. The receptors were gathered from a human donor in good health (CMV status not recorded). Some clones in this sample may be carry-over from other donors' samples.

Here the CDR3 reads CASSQFDSNQPQHF. The CDR3 coding sequence is TGTGCCAGCAGCCAATTTGACAGCAATCAGCCCCAGCATTTT. The chain links TRBV3-1 to TRBJ1-5; D is ambiguous. Germline V gene data show CDR1 as LGHDT and CDR2 as YNNKEL (reference sequence). V was clipped by 2 bases and J by 1 base, with 6 bases between them. The CDR3 sequence is 14 residues long. The full variable domain, rest sourced from reference TRBV3-1 and TRBJ1-5, is DTAVSQTPKYLVTQMGNDKSIKCEQNLGHDTMYWYKQDSKKFLKIMFSYNNKELIINETVPNRFSPKSPDKAHLNLHINSLELGDSAVYFCASSQFDSNQPQHFGDGTRLSIL.

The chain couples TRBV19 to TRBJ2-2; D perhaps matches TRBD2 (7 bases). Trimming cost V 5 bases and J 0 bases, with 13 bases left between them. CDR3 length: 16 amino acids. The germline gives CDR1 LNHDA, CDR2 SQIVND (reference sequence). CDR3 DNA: TGTGCCAGTAGTCCTCGGGGGGCGTCGAACACCGGGGAGCTGTTTTTT. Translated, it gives CASSPRGASNTGELFF. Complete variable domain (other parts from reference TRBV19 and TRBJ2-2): DGGITQSPKYLFRKEGQNVTLSCEQNLNHDAMYWYRQDPGQGLRLIYYSQIVNDFQKGDIAEGYSVSREKKESFPLTVTSAQKNPTAFYLCASSPRGASNTGELFFGEGSRLTVL.

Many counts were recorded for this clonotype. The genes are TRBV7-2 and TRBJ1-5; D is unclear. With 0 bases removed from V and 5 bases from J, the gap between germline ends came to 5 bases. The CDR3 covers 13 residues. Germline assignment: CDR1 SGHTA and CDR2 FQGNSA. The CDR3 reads CASSLARYQPQHF. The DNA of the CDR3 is TGTGCCAGCAGCTTAGCCCGGTATCAGCCCCAGCATTTT.

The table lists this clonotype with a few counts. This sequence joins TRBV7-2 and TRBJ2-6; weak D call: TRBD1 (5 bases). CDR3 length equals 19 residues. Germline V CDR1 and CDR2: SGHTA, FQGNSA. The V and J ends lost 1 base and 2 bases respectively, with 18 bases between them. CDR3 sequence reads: CASSLEGAALLAGANVLTF. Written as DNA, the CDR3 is TGTGCCAGCAGCTTAGAAGGGGCAGCCCTCCTTGCTGGGGCCAACGTCCTGACTTTC. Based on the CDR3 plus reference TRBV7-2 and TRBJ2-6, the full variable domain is GAGVSQSPSNKVTEKGKDVELRCDPISGHTALYWYRQSLGQGLEFLIYFQGNSAPDKSGLPSDRFSAERTGGSVSTLTIQRTQQEDSAVYLCASSLEGAALLAGANVLTFGAGSRLTVL.